This TCR beta chain was documented in a study of T cell responses to AZD1222 COVID-19 vaccine. Regarding the study as a whole: Donors in the cohort were predominantly white British and more often female, and clonal diversity was possibly underestimated. Vaccine-related CD4 TCRs covered spike, predominating at 160-218 and 743-854. With two AZD1222 doses given, Spike-specific TCR breadth and depth both rose. Per reports, nearly half of all spike-specific TCRs target regions that are unmutated in variants.

CDR3 length: 17 residues. Germline V gene data show CDR1 as MGHRA and CDR2 as YSYEKL. V was trimmed by 3 bases and J by 0 bases, leaving 16 bases between them. On this clone itself: Its antigen remains unknown.

The repertoire was sequenced with immunoSEQ multiplex PCR; TCRdb's copy has only in-frame clones and lacks some. The data show around 110,000 clones, roughly 88% seen once. The genes are TRBV4-1 and TRBJ2-3; D is uncertain. This receptor was identified in an adult in good health. The sample here was peripheral blood, taken on day 0 of MenACWY control vaccination. CDR3 sequence reads: CASSHTQARKSTDTQYF. As DNA, the CDR3 is TGCGCCAGCAGCCACACCCAGGCGAGAAAGAGCACAGATACGCAGTATTTT.